A selection of T cell receptor beta chains follows, all from one sample in a study of spatial heterogeneity in lung cancer. TCRdb reanalysed the 5' RACE reads using MiXCR and keeps one entry per CDR3 protein. The profile shows more than 75,000 distinct CDR3 sequences, approximately 19% of them singletons. The starting material was PBMCs, obtained at follow-up. Every receptor here comes from a male donor with early-stage non-small cell lung cancer. Each CDR3 is given with its conserved first and last residue. D genes are given only for firm matches. A clone size is listed for some rows: how often the clone was seen (once, few, many), or a class if it is expanded.

>many|TRBJ1-6|-|TRBV30
TGTGCCTGGAAAACAGGGCTTACCGATTATAATTCACCCCTCCACTTT
CAWKTGLTDYNSPLHF
>few|TRBJ2-3|-|TRBV29-1
TGCAGCGCCCTACCTCCGGGAGATACGCAGTATTTT
CSALPPGDTQYF
>few|TRBJ2-7|TRBD1|TRBV12-3/TRBV12-4
TGTGCCAGCAGACAGGGGGCGCGGGACGAGCAGTACTTC
CASRQGARDEQYF
>few|TRBJ1-6|TRBD1|TRBV7-9
TGTGCCAGCAGCCTAAGACAGGGCAATTCACCCCTCCACTTT
CASSLRQGNSPLHF
>-|TRBJ2-1|TRBD2|TRBV9
TGTGCCAGCAGCTTCGGGACTAGCGGGACGGATGAGCAGTTCTTC
CASSFGTSGTDEQFF
>-|TRBJ2-4|-|TRBV12-3/TRBV12-4
TGTGCCAGCAGTTTGACGTCGGACATTCAGTACTTC
CASSLTSDIQYF
>few|TRBJ2-6|TRBD1|TRBV12-3/TRBV12-4
TGTGCCAGCAGTTTGATGGGACAGGGTAACACTGGGGCCAACGTCCTGACTTTC
CASSLMGQGNTGANVLTF
>few|TRBJ1-3|-|TRBV7-8
TGTGCCAGCAGCTTGGTCTCTGGAAACACCATATATTTT
CASSLVSGNTIYF
>-|TRBJ1-2|-|TRBV15
TGTGCCACCAGCAGGTCGGAGGCCGGCCCCAGACGAGGCTACACCTTC
CATSRSEAGPRRGYTF
>-|TRBJ1-4|-|TRBV5-5
TGTGCCAGCAGCTTGGGAGGGGGAAAAAAACTGTTTTTT
CASSLGGGKKLFF
>-|TRBJ2-3|-|TRBV7-2
TGTGCCAGCAGCCCCCAGGGATTTGATACGCAGTATTTT
CASSPQGFDTQYF
>few|TRBJ1-6|TRBD1|TRBV20-1
TGCAGTGCTAGAGATCCCCAAGCAGGGGGCGATTCACCCCTCCACTTT
CSARDPQAGGDSPLHF
>-|TRBJ2-3|-|TRBV2
TGTGCCAGCAGTGAAGCGCAGGAGCTGGGGGCCACAGATACGCAGTATTTT
CASSEAQELGATDTQYF
>-|TRBJ2-7|-|TRBV20-1
TGCAGTGCTAGGGTGGGCCCGTCGGGACTTTACGAGCAGTACTTC
CSARVGPSGLYEQYF
>-|TRBJ2-1|TRBD1|TRBV29-1
TGCAGCGCCCGACAGGGGACCTACAATGAGCAGTTCTTC
CSARQGTYNEQFF
>-|TRBJ2-4|-|TRBV12-3/TRBV12-4
TGTGTCAGCAATCCGGGACTCGGGACCCCGAACTTC
CVSNPGLGTPNF
>many|TRBJ2-5|-|TRBV20-1
TGCAGTGCTAGAGATTTTACCGGCGGGACCCAGTACTTC
CSARDFTGGTQYF
>-|TRBJ2-1|TRBD1|TRBV6-6
TGTGCCAGCAGTTCCCGGGACAGGGCATACAATGAGCAGTTCTTC
CASSSRDRAYNEQFF